What follows are 31 T cell receptor beta chains derived from one specimen sequenced in a study of T cell responses to AZD1222 COVID-19 vaccine. Data came from immunoSEQ multiplex PCR; TCRdb stores just in-frame clones and leaves some out. The table has just under 75,000 clones, around 80% seen once. This specimen consisted of peripheral blood, obtained 28 days after the second AZD1222 dose. The origin of the receptors is an adult who received the AZD1222 COVID-19 vaccine.

V and J are TRBV18 and TRBJ2-1; a weak D match, TRBD1 (5 bases). The CDR3 totals 16 residues. V lost 2 bases and J lost 10, with 21 bases in between. The germline gives CDR1 KGHSH, CDR2 LQKENI. This CDR3 reads CASSPSLGAVIGEQFF. As DNA, the CDR3 is TGTGCCAGCTCACCATCCTTAGGGGCCGTTATAGGAGAGCAGTTCTTC.

The chain carries TRBV5-1 and TRBJ2-1; 7 nucleotides align to TRBD1. The CDR3 contains 14 residues. V gave up 4 bases and J gave up 7 bases; unmatched junction bases: 8. CDR1 is SGHRS, CDR2 YFSETQ, per germline. CDR3: CASSPMTGINEQFF. As DNA, the CDR3 is TGCGCCAGCAGCCCAATGACAGGGATAAATGAGCAGTTCTTC.

J is TRBJ2-3 and V is TRBV7-6, with D possibly being TRBD1 or TRBD2 (6 bases each). In germline, CDR1 is SGHVS, CDR2 FNYEAQ. The CDR3 sequence is 15 residues long. Trimming removed 2 bases from V and 2 bases from J, with 11 bases in between. The CDR3 region has the DNA TGTGCCAGCAGCTTAATTGGGGGGCCCACAGATACGCAGTATTTT. This codes for CASSLIGGPTDTQYF. Drawing the rest from reference TRBV7-6 and TRBJ2-3, the complete variable domain is GAGVSQSPRYKVTKRGQDVALRCDPISGHVSLYWYRQALGQGPEFLTYFNYEAQQDKSGLPNDRFSAERPEGSISTLTIQRTEQRDSAMYRCASSLIGGPTDTQYFGPGTRLTVL.

The J gene is TRBJ2-7, the V gene TRBV27, with D maybe TRBD2 (6 bases). The CDR3 has 14 amino acids. Germline CDR1 reads MNHEY; CDR2 reads SMNVEV (reference sequence). Trimming removed 3 bases at V and 0 bases at J, with 9 bases between. CDR3 nucleotides: TGTGCCAGCAGTTTCGCGGGGAGCTCCTACGAGCAGTACTTC. Translation: CASSFAGSSYEQYF.

The J gene is TRBJ2-5, the V gene TRBV10-2; D call uncertain. The CDR3 sequence is 13 residues long. The V gene's germline CDR1 is WSHSY and CDR2 SAAADI. Between the trimmed V and J ends, which lost 3 bases and 1 base, there was a span of 6 bases. CDR3: CASSERRQETQYF. CDR3 sequence (DNA): TGCGCCAGCAGTGAAAGACGCCAAGAGACCCAGTACTTC.

This chain joins TRBV6-5 and TRBJ2-7; TRBD2 aligns across 12 bases. The V gene's germline CDR1 is MNHEY and CDR2 SVGAGI. This CDR3 comprises 15 residues. With V trimmed by 6 bases and J by 5 bases, 8 bases remained unmatched. The CDR3 DNA is TGTGCCAGCAGCTTTACTAGCGGGGGGAACAACGAGCAGTACTTC. Translated: CASSFTSGGNNEQYF.

The chain has TRBV28 and TRBJ2-2, with D possibly TRBD2 on 5 matching bases. This CDR3 spans 14 amino acids. The ends were cut back, 7 bases at V and 0 bases at J, with 9 bases in the middle. Germline V gene data show CDR1 as MDHEN and CDR2 as SYDVKM. CDR3 coding DNA: TGTGCCAGCAAACTAGACGCGAACACCGGGGAGCTGTTTTTT. Protein product: CASKLDANTGELFF.

The chain carries TRBV18 and TRBJ1-1, with TRBD1 identical over 8 bases. Per germline, CDR1 KGHSH and CDR2 LQKENI. This CDR3 is built from 14 residues. With V trimmed by 3 bases and J by 6 bases, 6 bases remained unmatched. The CDR3 protein is CASSPQGAGAEAFF. The CDR3, as DNA: TGTGCCAGCTCACCTCAGGGGGCAGGCGCTGAAGCTTTCTTT.

The V and J genes are TRBV18 and TRBJ1-1, with D maybe TRBD1 (5 bases). The CDR3 extends over 14 amino acids. The germline V gene encodes CDR1 KGHSH and CDR2 LQKENI. Between the trimmed V and J ends, which lost 0 bases and 1 base, there was a span of 6 bases. The CDR3 DNA reads as TGTGCCAGCTCACCACCAGGGGAGAACACTGAAGCTTTCTTT. Translated: CASSPPGENTEAFF.

The rearrangement uses TRBV19 and TRBJ2-7, with 7 bases matching TRBD1. Germline CDR1 LNHDA, CDR2 SQIVND (reference sequence). This CDR3 spans 14 amino acids. The V segment lost 3 bases and the J segment 3 bases; nucleotides outside the gene matches: 5. The CDR3 nucleotides are TGTGCCAGTAGTATCTCCCAGGGGGTCTACGAGCAGTACTTC. Translating it yields CASSISQGVYEQYF.

This chain connects TRBV10-3 to TRBJ2-1; D gene ambiguous. The germline V gene encodes CDR1 ENHRY and CDR2 SYGVKD. The germline V and J ends were trimmed by 8 bases and 0 bases, with 8 bases remaining between them. The CDR3 totals 13 residues. The CDR3 protein is CAISQGSYNEQFF. CDR3 nucleotide sequence: TGTGCCATCTCCCAAGGCTCCTACAATGAGCAGTTCTTC.

Comments on this clone: Germline is not matched at one junction end, which may reflect a read error. The chain couples TRBV7-7 to TRBJ2-5; perhaps TRBD2 as D (5 bases). This CDR3 region has 12 residues. CDR1 is SSHAT, CDR2 FNYEAQ, per germline (reference sequence). CDR3 residues: CASSLEGKTQYF. DNA for the CDR3: TGTGCTAGCAGCTTAGAGGGAAAGACCCAGTACTTC.

The J gene is TRBJ2-2, the V gene TRBV5-1; weak D call: TRBD1 (6 bases). The CDR3 loop spans 16 amino acids. V shed 3 bases and J shed 0 bases, with 12 bases lying between them. The germline CDR1 and CDR2 sequences are SGHRS and YFSETQ. CDR3 DNA: TGCGCCAGCAGCTCGGACAGTCTAGCGAACACCGGGGAGCTGTTTTTT. Translating it yields CASSSDSLANTGELFF.

The chain is built from TRBV3-1 (or the pseudogene TRBV3-2) and TRBJ2-5; D may be TRBD2 (5 bases). CDR1 and CDR2 from the germline V gene are LGHDT and YNNKEL (reference sequence). The CDR3 loop spans 17 amino acids. V was clipped by 7 bases and J by 0 bases, with 21 bases between them. The CDR3, as DNA: TGTGCCAGCAACCCCAGAGGGTCCCCAGTCAACCAAGAGACCCAGTACTTC. Its protein product is CASNPRGSPVNQETQYF.

This clone was observed a single time. J is TRBJ1-3 and V is TRBV28; possibly TRBD1 for D (6 bases). Germline CDR1 reads MDHEN; CDR2 reads SYDVKM. This CDR3 region has 16 residues. V dropped 6 bases and J dropped 0 bases, with 15 bases sitting between them. CDR3 in DNA: TGTGCCAGCAGCCATCTCGACAGGAGCTCTGGAAACACCATATATTTT. This codes for CASSHLDRSSGNTIYF.

The genes are TRBV28 and TRBJ2-5; 9 bases match TRBD1. Germline V CDR1 and CDR2: MDHEN, SYDVKM. The CDR3 runs to 15 residues. V shed 3 bases, J shed 7 bases, and the junction held 9 bases outside the gene matches. The CDR3 nucleotides are TGTGCCAGCAGTTTTTCGGGACAGGGTTTTGCGACCCAGTACTTC. As protein: CASSFSGQGFATQYF.

The chain couples TRBV29-1 to TRBJ1-2; D possibly corresponds to TRBD1 (5 bases). From germline, CDR1 is SQVTM and CDR2 ANQGSEA. The germline V and J ends were trimmed by 7 bases and 5 bases, with 17 bases remaining between them. The CDR3 covers 13 residues. CDR3 in DNA: TGCAGCGGCCGGGACCGGAGTGGGTATGGCTACACCTTC. Protein: CSGRDRSGYGYTF. Full variable domain (remainder filled in from reference TRBV29-1 and TRBJ1-2): SAVISQKPSRDICQRGTSLTIQCQVDSQVTMMFWYRQQPGQSLTLIATANQGSEATYESGFVIDKFPISRPNLTFSTLTVSNMSPEDSSIYLCSGRDRSGYGYTFGSGTRLTVV.

With respect to this clone: The same CDR3 arises from other DNA sequences in this sample as well. The V and J genes are TRBV11-3 and TRBJ2-3, with TRBD2 matching over 7 bases. The CDR3 covers 16 residues. CDR1 and CDR2 from the germline V gene are SGHNT and YENEEA. The V and J ends lost 5 bases and 2 bases, in that order; junction bases with no gene match: 10. CDR3 region: CASSPEAGLSTDTQYF. CDR3 nucleotide sequence: TGTGCCAGCAGCCCCGAAGCGGGGCTGTCCACAGATACGCAGTATTTT. Drawing the rest from reference TRBV11-3 and TRBJ2-3, the complete variable domain is EAGVVQSPRYKIIEKKQPVAFWCNPISGHNTLYWYLQNLGQGPELLIRYENEEAVDDSQLPKDRFSAERLKGVDSTLKIQPAELGDSAVYLCASSPEAGLSTDTQYFGPGTRLTVL.

The chain combines TRBV19 with TRBJ2-5; maybe TRBD1 (5 bases). V lost 4 bases to trimming and J lost 1 base, with 7 bases between them. The CDR3 consists of 13 residues. Per germline, CDR1 LNHDA and CDR2 SQIVND (reference sequence). The DNA for the CDR3 is TGTGCCAGTAGTACGACAGTCCAAGAGACCCAGTACTTC. It encodes CASSTTVQETQYF. The variable domain in full, with the rest retrieved from reference TRBV19 and TRBJ2-5, is DGGITQSPKYLFRKEGQNVTLSCEQNLNHDAMYWYRQDPGQGLRLIYYSQIVNDFQKGDIAEGYSVSREKKESFPLTVTSAQKNPTAFYLCASSTTVQETQYFGPGTRLLVL.

The V and J genes are TRBV7-8 and TRBJ2-4; no clear D. The CDR3 is 13 amino acids. Germline lookup yields CDR1 SGHVS and CDR2 FQNEAQ. V was clipped by 5 bases and J by 9 bases, with 14 bases between them. The CDR3 sequence: CASSRTFDSIQYF. The CDR3 DNA follows: TGTGCCAGCAGCCGGACGTTCGATTCCATTCAGTACTTC.

This clone appeared a single time. This chain connects TRBV3-1 (or the pseudogene TRBV3-2) to TRBJ2-2; D may correspond to TRBD1 or TRBD2 (5 bases each). This CDR3 spans 13 amino acids. V lost 8 bases to trimming and J lost 7 bases, with 14 bases between them. The germline V gene has CDR1 LGHDT and CDR2 YNNKEL (reference sequence). The CDR3 protein is CASAGTGDGELFF. CDR3 coding DNA: TGTGCCAGCGCCGGGACCGGGGACGGGGAGCTGTTTTTT.

The rearrangement uses TRBV9 and TRBJ1-3; TRBD1 might be the D (6 bases). The ends were cut back, 4 bases at V and 0 bases at J, with 11 bases in the middle. The length of the CDR3 is 15 residues. From germline, CDR1 is SGDLS and CDR2 YYNGEE. CDR3: CASSPRTDSGNTIYF. DNA of the CDR3: TGTGCCAGCAGCCCTCGGACAGACTCTGGAAACACCATATATTTT.

The chain carries TRBV5-1 and TRBJ2-1; 8 positions match TRBD2. The CDR3 runs to 15 residues. The germline V gene encodes CDR1 SGHRS and CDR2 YFSETQ. Trimming removed 4 bases from V and 3 bases from J; junction bases left unmatched: 6. The CDR3 protein is CASSGGAGVYNEQFF. DNA for the CDR3: TGCGCCAGCAGCGGGGGAGCGGGAGTCTACAATGAGCAGTTCTTC.

The chain couples TRBV3-1 (or the pseudogene TRBV3-2) to TRBJ2-1; TRBD2 is a possible D gene (6 bases). V shed 5 bases and J shed 4 bases, with 18 bases lying between them. CDR3 size: 16 residues. Germline V CDR1 and CDR2: LGHDT, YNNKEL (reference sequence). The DNA for the CDR3 is TGTGCCAGCAGCAGGGACTGGGGCGACGGTTACAATGAGCAGTTCTTC. It codes for CASSRDWGDGYNEQFF.

The chain links TRBV6-1 to TRBJ1-6; 9 positions match TRBD1. The germline V gene encodes CDR1 MNHNS and CDR2 SASEGT. The V gene end was trimmed by 2 bases and the J gene end by 5 bases; junction bases not matched to a gene: 10. There are 18 residues in the CDR3. The CDR3 coding sequence is TGTGCCAGCAGTGAAAAGGTCCGAGGGGACAGGGATAATTCACCCCTCCACTTT. Translated, it gives CASSEKVRGDRDNSPLHF.

The gene calls are TRBV6-6 and TRBJ2-2; the D is unclear. There are 16 residues in the CDR3. Germline assignment: CDR1 MNHNY and CDR2 SVGAGI (reference sequence). Trimming took 0 bases from V and 5 from J, leaving 13 bases between them. The CDR3 sequence: CASSYSIVAGTGELFF. The DNA for the CDR3 is TGTGCCAGCAGTTACTCGATAGTAGCCGGTACCGGGGAGCTGTTTTTT.

Notes on this clone: The sample contains more than one DNA sequence encoding this CDR3. The V and J genes are TRBV18 and TRBJ1-1; D might be TRBD1 (6 bases). There are 13 residues in the CDR3. Germline assignment: CDR1 KGHSH and CDR2 LQKENI. V was trimmed by 5 bases and J by 1 base, leaving 8 bases between them. CDR3 protein: CASSLQGNTEAFF. The CDR3 nucleotides read TGTGCCAGCTCATTACAGGGGAACACTGAAGCTTTCTTT.

The V and J genes are TRBV19 and TRBJ1-4, with 8 nucleotides matching TRBD1. Trimming at V came to 3 bases and at J to 8 bases, leaving 8 bases not matched to a gene. The CDR3 spans 15 residues. CDR1 and CDR2 (germline): LNHDA, SQIVND (reference sequence). Here the CDR3 DNA reads TGTGCCAGTAGTATTACAGGGGGAGGAAGGGAAAAACTGTTTTTT. This encodes CASSITGGGREKLFF.

This chain connects TRBV24-1 to TRBJ1-6, with D perhaps TRBD1 (5 bases). Germline CDR1 KGHDR, CDR2 SFDVKD. CDR3 length: 14 residues. With 4 bases removed from V and 7 bases from J, the gap between germline ends came to 10 bases. This CDR3 is CATSEGQSNSPLHF. In DNA form, the CDR3 reads TGTGCCACCAGTGAAGGACAATCGAATTCACCCCTCCACTTT.

The table lists this clone with a few counts. The chain links TRBV7-8 to TRBJ1-1, with TRBD1 as a possible D gene (5 bases). Trimming cost V 5 bases and J 3 bases, with 10 bases left between them. The CDR3 is 13 amino acids. Germline V gives CDR1 SGHVS, CDR2 FQNEAQ. This chain's CDR3 is CASSAWGDTEAFF. The CDR3 region has the DNA TGTGCCAGCAGCGCCTGGGGGGACACTGAAGCTTTCTTT.

The chain combines TRBV7-8 with TRBJ2-3; 14 nucleotides match TRBD2. V lost 5 bases, J lost 5 bases, and 6 bases stayed unmatched. CDR3 size: 16 residues. Looked up from germline, CDR1 is SGHVS and CDR2 is FQNEAQ. This CDR3 reads CASSLGLAGEKDTQYF. Written as DNA, the CDR3 is TGTGCCAGCAGCCTGGGACTAGCGGGAGAAAAAGATACGCAGTATTTT. Filled out from reference TRBV7-8 and TRBJ2-3, the complete variable domain reads GAGVSQSPRYKVAKRGQDVALRCDPISGHVSLFWYQQALGQGPEFLTYFQNEAQLDKSGLPSDRFFAERPEGSVSTLKIQRTQQEDSAVYLCASSLGLAGEKDTQYFGPGTRLTVL.